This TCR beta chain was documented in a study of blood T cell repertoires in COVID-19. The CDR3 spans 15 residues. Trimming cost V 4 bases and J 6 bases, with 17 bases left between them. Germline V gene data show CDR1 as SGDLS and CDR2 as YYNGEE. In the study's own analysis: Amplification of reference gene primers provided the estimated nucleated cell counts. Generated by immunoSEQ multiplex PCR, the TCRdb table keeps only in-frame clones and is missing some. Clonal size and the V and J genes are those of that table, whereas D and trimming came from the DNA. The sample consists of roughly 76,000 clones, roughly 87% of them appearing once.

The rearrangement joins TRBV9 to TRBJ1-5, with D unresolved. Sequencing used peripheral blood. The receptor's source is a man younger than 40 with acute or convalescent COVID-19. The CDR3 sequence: CASSRGEGLSQPQHF. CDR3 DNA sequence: TGTGCCAGCAGCCGGGGAGAGGGTTTAAGTCAGCCCCAGCATTTT.